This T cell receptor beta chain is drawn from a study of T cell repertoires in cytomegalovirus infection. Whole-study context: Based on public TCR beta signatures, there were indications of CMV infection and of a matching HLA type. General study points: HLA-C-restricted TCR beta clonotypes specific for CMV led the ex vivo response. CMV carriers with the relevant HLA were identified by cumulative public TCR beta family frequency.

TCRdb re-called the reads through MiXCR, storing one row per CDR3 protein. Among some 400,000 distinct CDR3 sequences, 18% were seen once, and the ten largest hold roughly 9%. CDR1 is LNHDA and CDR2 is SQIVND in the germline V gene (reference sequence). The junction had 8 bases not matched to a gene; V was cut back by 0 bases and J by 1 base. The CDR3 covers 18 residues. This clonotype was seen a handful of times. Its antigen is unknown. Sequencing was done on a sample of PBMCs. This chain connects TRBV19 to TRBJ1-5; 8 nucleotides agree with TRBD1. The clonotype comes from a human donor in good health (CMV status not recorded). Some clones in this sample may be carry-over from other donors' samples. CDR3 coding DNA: TGTGCCAGTAGTATAGAAGTCAGGGGGCGCGGGAGCAATCAGCCCCAGCATTTT. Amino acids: CASSIEVRGRGSNQPQHF.